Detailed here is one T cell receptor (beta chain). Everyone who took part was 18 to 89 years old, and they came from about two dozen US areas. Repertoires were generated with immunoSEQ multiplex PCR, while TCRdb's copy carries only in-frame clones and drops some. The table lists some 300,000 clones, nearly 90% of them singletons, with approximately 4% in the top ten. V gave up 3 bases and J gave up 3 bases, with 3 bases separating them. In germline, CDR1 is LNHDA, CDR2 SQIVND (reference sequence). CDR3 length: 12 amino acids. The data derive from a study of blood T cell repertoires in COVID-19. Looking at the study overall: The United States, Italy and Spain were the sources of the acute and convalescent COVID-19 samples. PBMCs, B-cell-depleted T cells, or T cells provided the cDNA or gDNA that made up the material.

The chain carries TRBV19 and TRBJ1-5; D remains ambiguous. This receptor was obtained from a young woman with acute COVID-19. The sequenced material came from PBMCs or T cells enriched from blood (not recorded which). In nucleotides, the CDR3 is TGTGCCAGTAGTATTATCAATCAGCCCCAGCATTTT. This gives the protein CASSIINQPQHF.